Described below is a single TCR beta chain sequence and its context. This clonotype came up many times. The antigen it recognizes is unknown. Base qualities are not provided; no much larger clone lies one nucleotide away. From the cysteine through the phenylalanine, the CDR3 covers 15 amino acids. Only the CDR3 region is kept as DNA, spanning 45 bases read in frame from base 1. The germline V gene encodes CDR1 DFQATT and CDR2 SNEGSKA (reference sequence). V lost 6 bases and J lost 4 bases, and the count of bases not matched to a germline gene is 7. Hyperthyroidism patients were aged 18 to 65 years and newly diagnosed, with disease duration of less than 2 months. Any patient with an uncontrolled infection, another autoimmune disease, pregnancy or lactation was excluded. Diagnoses were based on clinical symptoms, serum thyroxine and TRAb, thyroid ultrasound and orbital computed tomography. For progressor patients, blood was drawn at the first diagnosis of hyperthyroidism, before any ophthalmopathy symptoms had appeared. PBMCs were isolated from approximately 10 ml of fresh peripheral blood by Ficoll-Paque density gradient centrifugation. Progressor patients were first diagnosed with Graves' hyperthyroidism and then developed ophthalmopathy during follow-up. Total RNA was extracted using Trizol reagent, and RNA quality was assessed on an Agilent 2100 Bioanalyzer.

TCR beta CDR3 regions were amplified from RNA transcripts. For the first round of RT-PCR on the TCR CDR3, the HTBI primer set was used together with the Qiagen OneStep RT-PCR kit. A second multiplex PCR round built the libraries, followed by size selection and purification. Sequencing of the libraries was done on an Illumina HiSeq2000 using paired-end 100 bp reads. For the original study's pipeline: Raw data were processed with SOAPnuke, discarding reads with adapters, uncalled bases, mean Phred below 15, or no exact constant-primer or identifier match. COPE v1.2.5 was used to merge the high-quality paired reads, and each unique nucleotide sequence was defined as a clonotype. Clonotypes were aligned to IMGT TRBV, TRBD and TRBJ reference segments using MiTCR v1.1. The analysis was restricted to V-J combinations with a frequency above 0.0001, which together covered just over 98% of the repertoires. The TCS score was defined as F50 (clonal expansion) divided by E x V (chaos), with BLOSUM62-based TCRdist calculated between CDR3 peptides within each V-J. Welch's t-statistics and random forest reduced roughly 540 V-J features to 10 to 15, which were used in a naive Bayes classifier (R e1071). TCRdb applied fastp at Q25 and MiXCR to the public reads, then kept only in-frame beta chains. Every entry covers one CDR3 protein and lists the most common genes and DNA from its rows. The V and J calls here are based on TCRdb, not the publication. For this sample there are 600,000 to 850,000 distinct CDR3 sequences; approximately 19% appear just once. The ten largest clones take up over 15% of the sample.

The data stem from a study of T cells in Graves' hyperthyroidism and ophthalmopathy (dated by TCRdb to about 2019). Study-wide context: Peripheral blood samples were taken at initial diagnosis, before any treatment was given. A discovery cohort of approximately 100 patients, roughly 40 with Graves' ophthalmopathy and 55 to 60 with stable Graves' hyperthyroidism, was used to find distinguishing TCR V-J signatures. An independent validation cohort of under 20 hyperthyroidism patients and approximately 16 patients who later progressed to ophthalmopathy tested prospective prediction of ophthalmopathy. The approximately 98 discovery patients were randomly divided into training and test sets at a 7:3 ratio. The study also compared thyroid tissue and blood T-cell repertoires from several Graves' hyperthyroidism patients. Following sampling, methimazole starting at 30 mg daily was given to hyperthyroidism patients, and high-dose intravenous methylprednisolone was given to ophthalmopathy patients. TCR Vbeta CDR3 sequencing of 135 peripheral blood samples (43 ophthalmopathy, under 80 hyperthyroidism and approximately 17 progressor patients) is reported in the paper. Beyond this particular receptor, the publication reports: A model built on a 13 V-J signature distinguished ophthalmopathy from stable hyperthyroidism, reaching around 88% sensitivity and approximately 81% specificity in cross-validation and 80%/75% in testing. In validation, the model predicted progression to ophthalmopathy with over 60% sensitivity and approximately 72% specificity, a median of approximately 6.5 months before onset. Sample size was not statistically predetermined, and investigators were not blinded to group allocation. Blood samples also contained most of the expanded thyroid clonotypes (frequency above 0.001), which suggests that blood repertoires may reflect thyroid immune responses.

Material: blood. This sequence was found in a woman in her 50s with Graves' hyperthyroidism that later progressed to Graves' ophthalmopathy. The rearranged segments are TRBV20-1 and TRBJ2-3; TRBD2 fits 13 bases in the junction. This receptor carries the CDR3 CSARTSGGASDTQYF. The DNA is as follows: TGCAGTGCAAGAACTAGCGGGGGGGCCTCAGATACGCAGTATTTT.